This is a list of T cell receptor beta chains from one sample in a study of shared clonotypes between healthy human individuals. Here immunoSEQ multiplex PCR was the method, and the copy in TCRdb shows in-frame clones only, minus some. This sample has some 1 million clones, with around 76% found just once. Material: memory CD4+ T cells sorted from blood. These receptors originate from a man aged 18 to 35 in good health. The CDR3 runs from the conserved cysteine through the conserved F or W. A D gene is named only where the DNA matches it firmly. Where a row states a size, it is once, few, many or the class of an expanded clone; other rows omit it.

clone_size,v_call,d_call,j_call,cdr3_aa,cdr3_nt
many,TRBV7-2,.,TRBJ1-5,CASSRDSSNQPQHF,TGTGCCAGCAGCCGCGACAGTAGCAATCAGCCCCAGCATTTT
.,TRBV6-1,.,TRBJ2-5,CASGTPGAQETQYF,TGTGCCAGCGGAACCCCAGGGGCGCAGGAGACCCAGTACTTC
.,TRBV6-1,.,TRBJ2-7,CASTQGLRAYEQYF,TGTGCCAGCACCCAGGGACTCCGGGCCTACGAGCAGTACTTC
once,TRBV7-9,TRBD1,TRBJ1-6,CASSLPISGTGSSPLHF,TGTGCCAGCAGCTTACCCATCTCCGGGACAGGCTCCTCACCCCTCCACTTT
few,TRBV7-9,.,TRBJ2-1,CASSHDPRERPIHEQFF,TGTGCCAGCAGCCACGACCCTAGGGAGCGTCCCATCCATGAGCAGTTCTTC
.,TRBV30,.,TRBJ1-5,CAWSVRWDILGSNQPQHF,TGTGCCTGGAGTGTACGGTGGGACATATTAGGGAGCAATCAGCCCCAGCATTTT
once,TRBV2,TRBD2,TRBJ2-3,CASRTGSGGDTQYF,TGTGCCAGCAGAACGGGGAGCGGGGGGGATACGCAGTATTTT
.,TRBV9,.,TRBJ2-1,CASSVAPNGHNEQFF,TGTGCCAGCAGCGTAGCGCCAAATGGGCACAATGAGCAGTTCTTC
.,TRBV6-1,TRBD2,TRBJ2-7,CASSAVWEGSYEQYF,TGTGCCAGCAGTGCCGTCTGGGAGGGATCCTACGAGCAGTACTTC
many,TRBV9,.,TRBJ2-1,CASSVGQGLYNEQFF,TGTGCCAGCAGCGTAGGCCAGGGCCTCTACAATGAGCAGTTCTTC
.,TRBV7-9,.,TRBJ2-1,CASSTSGTYNEQFF,TGTGCCAGCAGCACGAGCGGAACCTACAATGAGCAGTTCTTC
.,TRBV7-3,TRBD1,TRBJ2-3,CASSPQTGDTQYF,TGTGCCAGCAGCCCCCAGACAGGGGATACGCAGTATTTT
.,TRBV2,.,TRBJ1-4,CASSEALDGTSLFF,TGTGCCAGCAGTGAAGCGCTTGATGGGACCTCACTGTTTTTT
.,TRBV7-2,.,TRBJ2-5,CASSPKVGVQETQYF,TGTGCCAGCAGCCCAAAGGTCGGGGTTCAAGAGACCCAGTACTTC
.,TRBV7-2,.,TRBJ1-5,CASSLGPSNQPQHF,TGTGCCAGCAGCTTGGGACCGAGCAATCAGCCCCAGCATTTT
.,TRBV6-6,.,TRBJ2-1,CASSYSNKGTFF,TGTGCCAGCAGTTACTCGAACAAGGGGACGTTCTTC
few,TRBV29-1,.,TRBJ2-5,CSARQTQETQYF,TGCAGCGCGCGACAGACCCAAGAGACCCAGTACTTC
.,TRBV20-1,.,TRBJ1-2,CSARKGYTF,TGCAGTGCTCGAAAGGGCTACACCTTC
.,TRBV5-1,TRBD2,TRBJ2-3,CASSLSGIGADTQYF,TGCGCCAGCAGCTTGAGCGGGATAGGGGCAGATACGCAGTATTTT
.,TRBV15,.,TRBJ1-3,CATSRVGGGGNTIYF,TGTGCCACCAGCAGAGTAGGTGGGGGTGGAAACACCATATATTTT
.,TRBV5-4,TRBD1,TRBJ1-2,CASSWTGGSGGYTF,TGTGCCAGCAGCTGGACAGGGGGCTCGGGTGGCTACACCTTC
.,TRBV19,.,TRBJ2-1,CASSRDSNSYNEQFF,TGTGCCAGTAGTAGGGACTCAAACTCCTACAATGAGCAGTTCTTC
few,TRBV5-1,.,TRBJ1-1,CASSLDLTNTEAFF,TGCGCCAGCAGCTTGGACTTAACGAACACTGAAGCTTTCTTT
.,TRBV18,.,TRBJ2-1,CASSPGDSYNEQFF,TGTGCCAGCTCACCAGGGGACTCCTACAATGAGCAGTTCTTC
.,TRBV27,TRBD1,TRBJ1-2,CASSLSWDSDNYGYTF,TGTGCCAGCAGTTTATCTTGGGACAGTGATAACTATGGCTACACCTTC
many,TRBV4-2,.,TRBJ2-1,CASSQNLINEQFF,TGTGCCAGCAGCCAGAATTTGATCAATGAGCAGTTCTTC
few,TRBV6-1,.,TRBJ1-5,CASSDLASGTNQPQHF,TGTGCCAGCAGTGATCTAGCGTCAGGGACCAATCAGCCCCAGCATTTT
.,TRBV6-5,.,TRBJ1-2,CASSYAGSNYTF,TGTGCCAGCAGTTACGCAGGGTCAAACTACACCTTC
.,TRBV19,.,TRBJ2-5,CASSTGVGETQYF,TGTGCCAGTAGTACCGGGGTAGGGGAGACCCAGTACTTC
.,TRBV11-2,.,TRBJ1-5,CASSLGAPRSNQPQHF,TGTGCCAGCAGCTTAGGGGCCCCCAGGAGCAATCAGCCCCAGCATTTT
.,TRBV4-1,.,TRBJ2-7,CASSLESSYEQYF,TGCGCCAGCAGCCTTGAAAGCTCCTACGAGCAGTACTTC
once,TRBV10-3,.,TRBJ2-3,CAISVSGASTDTQYF,TGTGCCATCAGCGTTAGCGGTGCTAGCACAGATACGCAGTATTTT
.,TRBV2,.,TRBJ2-4,CASGGLAKNIQYF,TGTGCCAGTGGGGGCTTAGCCAAAAACATTCAGTACTTC
.,TRBV13,TRBD2,TRBJ2-7,CASSLGGLAGPYEQYF,TGTGCCAGCAGCTTAGGGGGACTAGCGGGGCCGTACGAGCAGTACTTC
.,TRBV5-1,.,TRBJ2-7,CASRDEGLYEQYF,TGCGCCAGCAGAGATGAAGGTTTGTACGAGCAGTACTTC
.,TRBV28,.,TRBJ2-3,CASSSQVSTDTQYF,TGTGCCAGCAGTTCTCAGGTTAGCACAGATACGCAGTATTTT
few,TRBV18,.,TRBJ2-1,CASSPGLANNNEQFF,TGTGCCAGCTCACCGGGACTCGCGAACAACAATGAGCAGTTCTTC
.,TRBV27,TRBD2,TRBJ2-1,CASTTWSSGSYNEQFF,TGTGCCAGCACAACCTGGAGTAGCGGGAGCTACAATGAGCAGTTCTTC
.,TRBV7-9,.,TRBJ2-7,CASSLAGGGVGEQYF,TGTGCCAGCAGCTTAGCGGGGGGCGGAGTGGGCGAGCAGTACTTC
.,TRBV5-8,TRBD1,TRBJ1-1,CASNLDDRGTEAFF,TGTGCCAGCAACCTCGACGACAGGGGCACTGAAGCTTTCTTT
.,TRBV28,.,TRBJ1-5,CASSLRLSGQPQHF,TGTGCCAGCAGTTTGAGGTTGTCGGGTCAGCCCCAGCATTTT